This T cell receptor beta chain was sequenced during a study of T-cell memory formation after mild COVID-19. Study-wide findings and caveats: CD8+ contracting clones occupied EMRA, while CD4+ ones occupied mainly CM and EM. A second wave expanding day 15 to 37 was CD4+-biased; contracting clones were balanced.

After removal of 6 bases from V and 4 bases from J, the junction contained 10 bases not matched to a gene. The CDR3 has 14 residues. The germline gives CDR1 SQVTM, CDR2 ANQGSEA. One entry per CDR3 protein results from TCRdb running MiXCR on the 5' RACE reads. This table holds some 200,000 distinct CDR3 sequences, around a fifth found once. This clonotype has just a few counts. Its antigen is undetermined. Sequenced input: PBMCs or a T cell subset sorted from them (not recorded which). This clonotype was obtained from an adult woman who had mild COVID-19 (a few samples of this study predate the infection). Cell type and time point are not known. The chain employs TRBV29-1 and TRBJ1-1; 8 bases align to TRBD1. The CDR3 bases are TGCAGCGTCTCCGGGGAACAGGGGGGCACTGAAGCTTTCTTT. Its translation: CSVSGEQGGTEAFF. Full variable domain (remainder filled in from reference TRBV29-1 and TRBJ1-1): SAVISQKPSRDICQRGTSLTIQCQVDSQVTMMFWYRQQPGQSLTLIATANQGSEATYESGFVIDKFPISRPNLTFSTLTVSNMSPEDSSIYLCSVSGEQGGTEAFFGQGTRLTVV.